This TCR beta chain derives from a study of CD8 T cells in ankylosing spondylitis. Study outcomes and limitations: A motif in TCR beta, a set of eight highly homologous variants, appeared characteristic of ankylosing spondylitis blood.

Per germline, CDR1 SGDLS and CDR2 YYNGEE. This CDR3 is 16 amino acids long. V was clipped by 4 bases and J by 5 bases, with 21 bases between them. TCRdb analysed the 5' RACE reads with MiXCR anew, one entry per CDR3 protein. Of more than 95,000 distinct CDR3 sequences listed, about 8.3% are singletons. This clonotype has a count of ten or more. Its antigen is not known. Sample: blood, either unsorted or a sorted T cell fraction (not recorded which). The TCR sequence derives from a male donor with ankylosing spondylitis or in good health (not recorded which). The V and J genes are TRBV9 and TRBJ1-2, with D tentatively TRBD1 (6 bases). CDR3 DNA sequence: TGTGCCAGCAGCTCATGGCCAATGGACAGCTCGTATGGCTACACCTTC. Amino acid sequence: CASSSWPMDSSYGYTF.